This T cell receptor beta chain emerged from a study of blood T cell repertoires in COVID-19. At the level of the study: Specimens from acute and convalescent COVID-19 originated in the United States, Italy and Spain. T cells, B-cell-depleted T cells, or PBMCs provided the cDNA or gDNA that served as material.

In the original analysis: Nucleated cell number was recorded as an estimate derived from reference gene primer amplification. Sequencing was performed with immunoSEQ multiplex PCR; in TCRdb, only in-frame clones are kept and a portion is missing. That table supplies the V and J calls and clone size; D and trimming were determined from the DNA. The sample shows around 160,000 clones, 88% of them seen only once. V was shortened by 6 bases and J by 1 base, with 10 bases between the two germline ends. The CDR3 sequence is 13 residues long. Germline values: CDR1 MNHEY, CDR2 SVGAGI. The sequence derives from a human donor in a cohort sampled during active COVID-19. The chain combines TRBV6-5 with TRBJ2-7; D is possibly TRBD1 (6 bases). Material: peripheral blood. CDR3 coding DNA: TGTGCCAGCAGCCGGGACATTTCCTACGAGCAGTACTTC. It codes for CASSRDISYEQYF.